This T cell receptor beta chain was profiled in a study of cytomegalovirus exposure and HLA in healthy donors. Regarding the study as a whole: Versus the approximately 670-donor mean, an Asian-associated ancestry cluster reportedly showed fewer N-insertions in a later analysis. TRBV6-2, TRBV6-3 and some other V segments were excluded as indistinguishable.

The study ran its PCR with 60 Vbeta and 13 Jbeta primers. The table came from immunoSEQ multiplex PCR; TCRdb's copy has only in-frame clones and leaves some out. Among 99,000 or so clones listed, around 15% were seen once. This clone showed up just a few times. What it binds is not known. Germline V gene sequence: CDR1 SEHNR, CDR2 FQNEAQ (reference sequence). The CDR3 is 14 amino acids. The ends lost 5 bases at V and 0 bases at J; junction bases unmatched: 4. This chain joins TRBV7-9 and TRBJ2-7; 7 bases are a match to TRBD2. The sequence derives from a female donor in good health and CMV-seronegative. Sequencing was performed on PBMCs. The CDR3 region is CASSEGLHSYEQYF. The CDR3 DNA sequence: TGTGCCAGCAGCGAGGGACTACACTCCTACGAGCAGTACTTC.